This is a list of T cell receptor beta chains from one sample in a study of memory CD4+ T cells and cytomegalovirus serostatus. Data came from immunoSEQ multiplex PCR; TCRdb stores just in-frame clones and leaves some out. The repertoire has about 50,000 clones, over 75% of them found once; the top ten carry about 0.6%. The sequencing input was memory CD4+ T cells from blood. Every receptor here comes from an adult in good health and CMV-seronegative. CDR3s include the opening cysteine and the closing phenylalanine or tryptophan. D genes are given only for firm matches. Clone size appears in some rows only: once, few, many, or a class for an expanded clone.

d_call: -; clone_size: -; j_call: TRBJ1-1; v_call: TRBV18; cdr3_nt: TGTGCCAGCTCAACCGGGACGGTGAACACTGAAGCTTTCTTT; cdr3_aa: CASSTGTVNTEAFF
d_call: -; clone_size: -; j_call: TRBJ1-6; v_call: TRBV10-2; cdr3_nt: TGCGCCAGCATCGAATTTCAGGGTGCGGGAAATTCACCCCTCCACTTT; cdr3_aa: CASIEFQGAGNSPLHF
d_call: -; clone_size: -; j_call: TRBJ1-3; v_call: TRBV4-2; cdr3_nt: TGTGCCAGCAGCCAAGAGATTGCGGGTTCTGGAAACACCATATATTTT; cdr3_aa: CASSQEIAGSGNTIYF
d_call: -; clone_size: -; j_call: TRBJ2-2; v_call: TRBV4-1; cdr3_nt: TGCGCCAGCAGCCAAGGGGATTCCAACACCGGGGAGCTGTTTTTT; cdr3_aa: CASSQGDSNTGELFF
d_call: -; clone_size: once; j_call: TRBJ2-5; v_call: TRBV10-3; cdr3_nt: TGTGCCATCGGAGGGGAGCCCCAAGAGACCCAGTACTTC; cdr3_aa: CAIGGEPQETQYF
d_call: TRBD1; clone_size: few; j_call: TRBJ1-2; v_call: TRBV6-6; cdr3_nt: TGTGCCAGCAGTCCAGGGGGCTCTCGGTATGGCTACACCTTC; cdr3_aa: CASSPGGSRYGYTF
d_call: -; clone_size: -; j_call: TRBJ1-1; v_call: TRBV4-1; cdr3_nt: TGCGCCAGCAGCCTACAGGTCATCACTGAAGCTTTCTTT; cdr3_aa: CASSLQVITEAFF
d_call: -; clone_size: -; j_call: TRBJ1-2; v_call: TRBV5-6; cdr3_nt: TGTGCCAGCAGCCAAACAGGGTATGGCTACACCTTC; cdr3_aa: CASSQTGYGYTF
d_call: TRBD1; clone_size: -; j_call: TRBJ2-5; v_call: TRBV29-1; cdr3_nt: TGCAGCGTTGATGTAGGGACAGGGGGCATGGAGACCCAGTACTTC; cdr3_aa: CSVDVGTGGMETQYF
d_call: -; clone_size: -; j_call: TRBJ1-3; v_call: TRBV5-6; cdr3_nt: TGTGCCAGCACAGATACGGGGGGCCCTGGAAACACCATATATTTT; cdr3_aa: CASTDTGGPGNTIYF
d_call: TRBD2; clone_size: once; j_call: TRBJ2-3; v_call: TRBV27; cdr3_nt: TGTGCCAGCAGTTTAGGCGGGGGGGCCACAGATACGCAGTATTTT; cdr3_aa: CASSLGGGATDTQYF
d_call: -; clone_size: -; j_call: TRBJ2-3; v_call: TRBV28; cdr3_nt: TGTGCCAGCAGTGCTATGGAGGGTGGGATGTTTTTTACAGATACGCAGTATTTT; cdr3_aa: CASSAMEGGMFFTDTQYF
d_call: -; clone_size: -; j_call: TRBJ2-2; v_call: TRBV11-1; cdr3_nt: TGTGCCAGCAAACCGGGAAAGGGGAACACCGGGGAGCTGTTTTTT; cdr3_aa: CASKPGKGNTGELFF
d_call: -; clone_size: -; j_call: TRBJ1-6; v_call: TRBV30; cdr3_nt: TGTGCCTGGAGTCGCAAGGGATTCTCCTATAATTCACCCCTCCACTTT; cdr3_aa: CAWSRKGFSYNSPLHF
d_call: TRBD2; clone_size: -; j_call: TRBJ2-1; v_call: TRBV6-5; cdr3_nt: TGTGCCAGCAGATATCTAGCGGGGTTCAATGAGCAGTTCTTC; cdr3_aa: CASRYLAGFNEQFF
d_call: -; clone_size: -; j_call: TRBJ2-5; v_call: TRBV18; cdr3_nt: TGTGCCAGCTCACCGTTCGCAACTAGCCCCCAAGAGACCCAGTACTTC; cdr3_aa: CASSPFATSPQETQYF
d_call: -; clone_size: -; j_call: TRBJ2-1; v_call: TRBV12-1; cdr3_nt: TGTGCCAGCAGCTTCGGACAGACCAGGGAATACAATGAGCAGTTCTTC; cdr3_aa: CASSFGQTREYNEQFF
d_call: TRBD1; clone_size: -; j_call: TRBJ1-1; v_call: TRBV18; cdr3_nt: TGTGCCAGCTCACCCAACGACAGGGTGGGTGAAGCTTTCTTT; cdr3_aa: CASSPNDRVGEAFF
d_call: -; clone_size: few; j_call: TRBJ1-2; v_call: TRBV10-3; cdr3_nt: TGTGCCATCAGTGAGGGGACCTATGGCTACACCTTC; cdr3_aa: CAISEGTYGYTF
d_call: TRBD1; clone_size: -; j_call: TRBJ1-4; v_call: TRBV6-1; cdr3_nt: TGTGCCAGCAGTGACGGACAGGGGCGTGCAACTAATGAAAAACTGTTTTTT; cdr3_aa: CASSDGQGRATNEKLFF
d_call: -; clone_size: -; j_call: TRBJ2-1; v_call: TRBV11-1; cdr3_nt: TGTGCCAGCAGCTTCCGAGGAGGGCAGTTCTTC; cdr3_aa: CASSFRGGQFF
d_call: TRBD2; clone_size: -; j_call: TRBJ2-1; v_call: TRBV9; cdr3_nt: TGTGCCAGCAGCGTCACTAGCGGGGGCTACAATGAGCAGTTCTTC; cdr3_aa: CASSVTSGGYNEQFF
d_call: TRBD1; clone_size: -; j_call: TRBJ1-4; v_call: TRBV4-1; cdr3_nt: TGCGCCAGCAGCCAGGGACAGGGGGGAGAAAAACTGTTTTTT; cdr3_aa: CASSQGQGGEKLFF
d_call: TRBD1; clone_size: -; j_call: TRBJ2-1; v_call: TRBV7-2; cdr3_nt: TGTGCCAGCAGCTTAGAAGGGACAGGGGTTGGGAATGAGCAGTTCTTC; cdr3_aa: CASSLEGTGVGNEQFF
d_call: -; clone_size: -; j_call: TRBJ1-6; v_call: TRBV5-4; cdr3_nt: TGTGCCAGCAGCTGGGACGGACCAAAAGGGGGTAATTCACCCCTCCACTTT; cdr3_aa: CASSWDGPKGGNSPLHF
d_call: -; clone_size: -; j_call: TRBJ1-1; v_call: TRBV30; cdr3_nt: TGTGCCTGGAGAGGAGGACAGTTGAACACTGAAGCTTTCTTT; cdr3_aa: CAWRGGQLNTEAFF
d_call: -; clone_size: -; j_call: TRBJ2-5; v_call: TRBV19; cdr3_nt: TGTGCCAGTAGTTTTGGCGTAACCCAGTACTTC; cdr3_aa: CASSFGVTQYF
d_call: -; clone_size: -; j_call: TRBJ2-3; v_call: TRBV6-6; cdr3_nt: TGTGCCAGCAGTTACTCGCAGTTTTCAGATACGCAGTATTTT; cdr3_aa: CASSYSQFSDTQYF
d_call: -; clone_size: once; j_call: TRBJ1-3; v_call: TRBV11-2; cdr3_nt: TGTGCCAGCAGCTTAGTAGAGGGGCCCAGCTCTGGAAACACCATATATTTT; cdr3_aa: CASSLVEGPSSGNTIYF
d_call: -; clone_size: -; j_call: TRBJ2-6; v_call: TRBV7-2; cdr3_nt: TGTGCCAGCAGCTTCTATGATAGTGGGGCCAACGTCCTGACTTTC; cdr3_aa: CASSFYDSGANVLTF
d_call: -; clone_size: -; j_call: TRBJ1-3; v_call: TRBV30; cdr3_nt: TGTGCCTGGAGTTCTTCGGGAGGCCCTGGAAACACCATATATTTT; cdr3_aa: CAWSSSGGPGNTIYF
d_call: -; clone_size: -; j_call: TRBJ2-3; v_call: TRBV7-2; cdr3_nt: TGTGCCAGCAGCTTAGACCCGGGGAGGGGGTCGGCGCAGTATTTT; cdr3_aa: CASSLDPGRGSAQYF
d_call: -; clone_size: -; j_call: TRBJ2-3; v_call: TRBV18; cdr3_nt: TGTGCCAGCTCACCACGGGCAGATACGCAGTATTTT; cdr3_aa: CASSPRADTQYF
d_call: -; clone_size: once; j_call: TRBJ2-2; v_call: TRBV9; cdr3_nt: TGTGCCAGCAGCGTAGCCCCGGACGCCGGGGAGCTGTTTTTT; cdr3_aa: CASSVAPDAGELFF
d_call: TRBD1; clone_size: -; j_call: TRBJ1-6; v_call: TRBV28; cdr3_nt: TGTGCCAGCAGTTTATGGGGGGACAGCTCTACTTCACCCCTCCACTTT; cdr3_aa: CASSLWGDSSTSPLHF
d_call: -; clone_size: -; j_call: TRBJ2-2; v_call: TRBV29-1; cdr3_nt: TGCAGCGTTGAACGGGGCTACACCGGGGAGCTGTTTTTT; cdr3_aa: CSVERGYTGELFF
d_call: -; clone_size: -; j_call: TRBJ1-2; v_call: TRBV5-1; cdr3_nt: TGCGCCAGCAGCTTGGCCGAGGGGCAGCACTATGGCTACACCTTC; cdr3_aa: CASSLAEGQHYGYTF
d_call: -; clone_size: -; j_call: TRBJ2-3; v_call: TRBV28; cdr3_nt: TGTGCCAGCAGTATTTGGGGGGCCGCCAAGGGTACGCAGTATTTT; cdr3_aa: CASSIWGAAKGTQYF
d_call: TRBD1; clone_size: -; j_call: TRBJ2-2; v_call: TRBV6-1; cdr3_nt: TGTGCCAGCGGGGCAGGGGGCAAAGGGGAGCTGTTTTTT; cdr3_aa: CASGAGGKGELFF
d_call: -; clone_size: -; j_call: TRBJ1-5; v_call: TRBV15; cdr3_nt: TGTGCCACCAGCAGAGGAGAAGGGCTAAATCAGCCCCAGCATTTT; cdr3_aa: CATSRGEGLNQPQHF
d_call: TRBD1; clone_size: -; j_call: TRBJ1-5; v_call: TRBV27; cdr3_nt: TGTGCCAGCAGGGACGGACAGGGACCCAATCAGCCCCAGCATTTT; cdr3_aa: CASRDGQGPNQPQHF
d_call: TRBD2; clone_size: -; j_call: TRBJ2-7; v_call: TRBV7-8; cdr3_nt: TGTGCCAGCAGCTCCTCGGGACTAGCGGTGATAAGCTCCTACGAGCAGTACTTC; cdr3_aa: CASSSSGLAVISSYEQYF
d_call: -; clone_size: few; j_call: TRBJ2-7; v_call: TRBV19; cdr3_nt: TGTGCCAGTAGTATAACGTCAGGGCCCACCTACGAGCAGTACTTC; cdr3_aa: CASSITSGPTYEQYF
d_call: -; clone_size: -; j_call: TRBJ2-2; v_call: TRBV5-4; cdr3_nt: TGTGCCAGCAGCTTGGCAAGCCTAACAATCACCGGGGAGCTGTTTTTT; cdr3_aa: CASSLASLTITGELFF
d_call: TRBD1; clone_size: -; j_call: TRBJ2-3; v_call: TRBV6-1; cdr3_nt: TGTGCCAGCAGTGAAGCGGCAGGGGGAATAGGGGCAGATACGCAGTATTTT; cdr3_aa: CASSEAAGGIGADTQYF
d_call: -; clone_size: -; j_call: TRBJ1-5; v_call: TRBV7-2; cdr3_nt: TGTGCCAGCAGCGGGATCGGCAATCAGCCCCAGCATTTT; cdr3_aa: CASSGIGNQPQHF
d_call: -; clone_size: -; j_call: TRBJ1-3; v_call: TRBV7-3; cdr3_nt: TGTGCCAGCAGCCCGCCGGAGGGAAACACCATATATTTT; cdr3_aa: CASSPPEGNTIYF
d_call: TRBD1; clone_size: -; j_call: TRBJ1-3; v_call: TRBV29-1; cdr3_nt: TGCAGCGCTCTGACAGGGGCATCTTCCCTTGGAAACACCATATATTTT; cdr3_aa: CSALTGASSLGNTIYF
d_call: -; clone_size: few; j_call: TRBJ1-2; v_call: TRBV5-1; cdr3_nt: TGCGCCAGCAGCTTCGGCATACAGGACTCTGGCTACACCTTC; cdr3_aa: CASSFGIQDSGYTF
d_call: -; clone_size: -; j_call: TRBJ2-1; v_call: TRBV18; cdr3_nt: TGTGCCAGCTCACCAACAGGGGGGGCACTCAATGAGCAGTTCTTC; cdr3_aa: CASSPTGGALNEQFF